Reported below is one TCR beta chain. cDNA came from approximately 0.5 to 1 ug RNA primed by random hexamers. TCRdb analysed the immunoSEQ multiplex PCR reads with MiXCR anew, one entry per CDR3 protein. The sample includes 150,000 to 200,000 distinct CDR3 sequences, 90% to 95% of them seen just once. This sample stems from a study of CD8 T cells in Susac syndrome. The V gene's germline CDR1 is SGHAT and CDR2 FQNNGV. This CDR3 region has 14 residues. The junction had 4 bases not matched to a gene; V was cut back by 5 bases and J by 4 bases. The TEMRA cells underwent FACS enrichment, while the CD8+ and CD4+ T cells underwent negative isolation.

This rearrangement joins TRBV11-2 to TRBJ2-3, with TRBD2 matching over 9 bases. The clonotype originates from a human donor in good health. The sequenced sample was CD4+ T cells from PBMCs. CDR3 amino acids: CASSNGLASDTQYF. CDR3 sequence (DNA): TGTGCCAGCAGCAATGGACTAGCGTCAGATACGCAGTATTTT.